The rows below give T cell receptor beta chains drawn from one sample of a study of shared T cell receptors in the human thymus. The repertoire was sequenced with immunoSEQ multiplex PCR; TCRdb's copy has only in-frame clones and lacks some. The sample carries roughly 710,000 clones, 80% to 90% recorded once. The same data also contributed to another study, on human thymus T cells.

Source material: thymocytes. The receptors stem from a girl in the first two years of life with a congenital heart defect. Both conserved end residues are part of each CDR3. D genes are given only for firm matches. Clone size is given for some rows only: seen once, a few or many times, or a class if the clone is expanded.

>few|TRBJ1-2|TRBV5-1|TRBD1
CASSLGTGGYRDYGYTF
TGCGCCAGCAGCTTGGGGACAGGGGGCTATAGGGACTATGGCTACACCTTC
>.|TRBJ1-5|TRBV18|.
CASSTAGFQNQPQHF
TGTGCCAGCTCTACGGCAGGGTTCCAAAATCAGCCCCAGCATTTT
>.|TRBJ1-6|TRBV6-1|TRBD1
CATRDREEGSPLHF
TGTGCCACCCGGGACAGGGAAGAAGGGTCACCCCTCCACTTT
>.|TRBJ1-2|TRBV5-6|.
CASSLGLSNYGYTF
TGTGCCAGCAGCTTAGGACTCTCCAATTATGGCTACACCTTC
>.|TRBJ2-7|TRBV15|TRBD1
CATTRDSSYEQYF
TGTGCCACGACCCGGGACAGCTCCTACGAGCAGTACTTC
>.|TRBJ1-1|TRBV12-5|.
CASGLVREGGTEAFF
TGTGCTAGTGGTTTGGTACGGGAGGGAGGGACTGAAGCTTTCTTT
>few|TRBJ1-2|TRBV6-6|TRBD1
CASSKTGDGYTF
TGTGCCAGCAGCAAGACAGGGGATGGCTACACCTTC
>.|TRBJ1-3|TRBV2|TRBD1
CASSEVPDRDGNTIYF
TGTGCCAGCAGTGAAGTTCCGGACAGGGATGGAAACACCATATATTTT
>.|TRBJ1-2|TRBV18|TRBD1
CASSPSSPDRGPLYGYTF
TGTGCCAGCTCACCCTCTTCCCCTGACAGGGGCCCCCTCTATGGCTACACCTTC
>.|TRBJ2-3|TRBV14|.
CASSQEGRSSDTQYF
TGTGCCAGCAGCCAAGAGGGGAGGTCATCAGATACGCAGTATTTT
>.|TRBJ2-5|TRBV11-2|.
CASSPGGGKANGEETQYF
TGTGCCAGCAGCCCGGGCGGCGGGAAAGCTAATGGGGAAGAGACCCAGTACTTC
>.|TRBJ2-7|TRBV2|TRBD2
CASGISSGESYEQYF
TGTGCCAGCGGGATAAGTAGCGGGGAGTCCTACGAGCAGTACTTC
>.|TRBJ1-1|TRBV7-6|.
CASSLVIAGSEAFF
TGTGCCAGCAGCTTAGTGATAGCGGGAAGTGAAGCTTTCTTT
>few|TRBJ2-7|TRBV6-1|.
CAATPGHPYEQYF
TGTGCCGCCACTCCAGGGCACCCCTACGAGCAGTACTTC
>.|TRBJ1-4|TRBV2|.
CARLEGEKLFF
TGTGCCAGATTGGAGGGTGAAAAACTGTTTTTT
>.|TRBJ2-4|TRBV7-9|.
CASTYREAKNIQYF
TGTGCCAGCACCTATCGAGAAGCCAAAAACATTCAGTACTTC
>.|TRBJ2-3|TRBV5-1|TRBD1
CASSPGQGGDTQYF
TGCGCCAGCAGCCCTGGACAGGGCGGGGATACGCAGTATTTT
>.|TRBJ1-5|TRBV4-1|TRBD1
CASSQDTGQINQPQHF
TGCGCCAGCAGCCAAGATACGGGACAGATAAATCAGCCCCAGCATTTT
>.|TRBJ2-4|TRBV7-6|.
CASSLGGGAPAKNIQYF
TGTGCCAGCAGCTTAGGTGGGGGGGCGCCGGCCAAAAACATTCAGTACTTC
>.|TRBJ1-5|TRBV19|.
CASSIAGQYSNQPQHF
TGTGCCAGTAGTATTGCCGGACAGTATAGCAATCAGCCCCAGCATTTT
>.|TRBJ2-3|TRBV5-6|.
CASSLKPTGRPTDTQYF
TGTGCCAGCAGCTTGAAACCGACAGGCCGCCCCACGGATACGCAGTATTTT
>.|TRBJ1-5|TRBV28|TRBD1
CASSLAGGWNQPQHF
TGTGCCAGCAGTCTCGCAGGGGGCTGGAATCAGCCCCAGCATTTT
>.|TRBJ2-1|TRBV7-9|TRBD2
CASSSSGGYNEQFF
TGTGCCAGCAGCAGTAGCGGGGGATACAATGAGCAGTTCTTC
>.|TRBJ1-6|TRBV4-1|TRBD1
CASSQDTRQGTGYNSPLHF
TGCGCCAGCAGCCAAGATACCAGACAGGGGACCGGCTATAATTCACCCCTCCACTTT
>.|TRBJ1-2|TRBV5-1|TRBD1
CASSRGQGDGYTF
TGCGCCAGCAGCCGGGGACAGGGGGATGGCTACACCTTC
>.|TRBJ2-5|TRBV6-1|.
CASRERGRETQYF
TGTGCCAGCAGGGAAAGGGGTAGAGAGACCCAGTACTTC
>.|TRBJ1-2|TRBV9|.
CASSVVDKLYGYTF
TGTGCCAGCAGCGTAGTGGACAAACTCTATGGCTACACCTTC
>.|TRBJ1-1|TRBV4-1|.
CASSQVPLNTEAFF
TGCGCCAGCAGCCAAGTTCCTTTGAACACTGAAGCTTTCTTT
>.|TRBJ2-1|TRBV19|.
CASNLLGKVNRDEQFF
TGTGCCAGTAACCTGCTAGGGAAGGTCAACAGGGATGAGCAGTTCTTC
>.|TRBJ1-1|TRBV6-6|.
CASSYSGGREVTEAFF
TGTGCCAGCAGTTACTCGGGGGGGCGTGAAGTAACTGAAGCTTTCTTT
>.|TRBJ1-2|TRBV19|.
CASSIGRRGHGYTF
TGTGCCAGTAGTATTGGCCGGAGGGGCCATGGCTACACCTTC